This T cell receptor (beta chain) was identified during a study of early T cells in non-severe SARS-CoV-2 infection. For the study at large: Alpha and beta chains were unpaired, from unsorted whole-blood bulk RNA.

One entry per CDR3 protein results from TCRdb running MiXCR on the 5' RACE reads. This sample has 65,000 to 85,000 distinct CDR3 sequences; 11% occur once, and the top ten carry 3% to 4%. Findings of the study overall: Private and CD4 specificities were missed by VDJdb matching, skewed to anti-spike CD8.

Per germline, CDR1 SEHNR and CDR2 FQNEAQ (reference sequence). V was clipped by 8 bases and J by 0 bases; unmatched bases: 0. The CDR3 has 12 residues. This clonotype was seen ten or more times. Its cognate antigen is unknown. The receptor's source is an adult who was a healthcare worker with PCR-confirmed SARS-CoV-2 infection or an uninfected control (not recorded which). Sequenced material: whole blood. The chain links TRBV7-9 to TRBJ2-5; 7 nucleotides align to TRBD1. The CDR3 region is CASQGDQETQYF. CDR3 DNA sequence: TGTGCCAGCCAGGGGGACCAAGAGACCCAGTACTTC.